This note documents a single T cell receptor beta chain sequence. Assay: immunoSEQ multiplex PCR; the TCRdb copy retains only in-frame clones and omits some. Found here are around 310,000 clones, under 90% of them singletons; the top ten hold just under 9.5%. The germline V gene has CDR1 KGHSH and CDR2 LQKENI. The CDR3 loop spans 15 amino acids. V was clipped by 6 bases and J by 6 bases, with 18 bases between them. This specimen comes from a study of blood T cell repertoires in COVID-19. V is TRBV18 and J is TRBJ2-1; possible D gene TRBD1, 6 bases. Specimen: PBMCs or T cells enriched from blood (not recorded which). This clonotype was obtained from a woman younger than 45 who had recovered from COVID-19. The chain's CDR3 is CASSASRGLGNEQFF. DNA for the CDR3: TGTGCCAGCTCCGCGAGCAGGGGTTTGGGCAATGAGCAGTTCTTC.